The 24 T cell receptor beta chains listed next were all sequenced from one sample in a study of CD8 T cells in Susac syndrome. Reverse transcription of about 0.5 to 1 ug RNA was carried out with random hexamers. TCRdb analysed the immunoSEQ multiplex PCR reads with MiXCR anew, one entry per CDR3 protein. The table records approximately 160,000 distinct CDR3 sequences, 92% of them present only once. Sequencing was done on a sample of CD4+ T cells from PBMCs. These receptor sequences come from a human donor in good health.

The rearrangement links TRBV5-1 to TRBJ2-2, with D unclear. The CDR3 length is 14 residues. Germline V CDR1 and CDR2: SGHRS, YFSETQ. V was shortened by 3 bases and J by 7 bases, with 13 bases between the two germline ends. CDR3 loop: CASSSPDLVGELFF. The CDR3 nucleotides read TGCGCCAGCAGCTCGCCCGACCTGGTCGGGGAGCTGTTTTTT.

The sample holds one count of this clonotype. The CDR3 DNA sequence: TGTGCCAGCAGCCTCATCGACAGGGGAGATACTGAGCAGTTCTTC. Translating gives CASSLIDRGDTEQFF. The chain recombines TRBV5-6 with TRBJ2-1, with TRBD1 matching 8 bases. Germline CDR1 is SGHDT and CDR2 is YYEEEE. Trimming cost V 4 bases and J 9 bases; bases outside gene matches: 12. The CDR3 is 15 amino acids.

The DNA for the CDR3 is TGTGCCAGCACTCCTAGGGACAGGGCGTACCAAGAGACCCAGTACTTC. Its translation is CASTPRDRAYQETQYF. This rearrangement joins TRBV6-6 to TRBJ2-5; TRBD1 matches 9 bases. Germline values: CDR1 MNHNY, CDR2 SVGAGI (reference sequence). The CDR3 is made up of 16 amino acids. J lost 0 bases, V lost 7 bases, and 9 bases had no gene match.

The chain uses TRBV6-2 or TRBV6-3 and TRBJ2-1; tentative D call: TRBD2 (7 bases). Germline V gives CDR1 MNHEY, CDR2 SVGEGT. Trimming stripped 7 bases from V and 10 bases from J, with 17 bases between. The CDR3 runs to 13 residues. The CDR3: CASKITEGGEQFF. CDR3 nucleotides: TGTGCCAGCAAAATAACTGAGGGGGGGGAGCAGTTCTTC.

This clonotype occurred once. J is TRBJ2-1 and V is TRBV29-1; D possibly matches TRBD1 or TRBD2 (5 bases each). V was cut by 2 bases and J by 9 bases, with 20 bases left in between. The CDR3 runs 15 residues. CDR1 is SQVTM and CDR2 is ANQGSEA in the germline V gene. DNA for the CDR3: TGCAGCGTTGAACAGGAGGCAGGGAAATATGGTGAGCAGTTCTTC. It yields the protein CSVEQEAGKYGEQFF.

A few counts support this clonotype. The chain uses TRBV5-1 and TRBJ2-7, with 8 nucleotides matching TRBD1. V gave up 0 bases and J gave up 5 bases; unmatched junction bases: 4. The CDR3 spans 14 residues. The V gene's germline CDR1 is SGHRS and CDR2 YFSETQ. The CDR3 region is CASSLEGQGDEQYF. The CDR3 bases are TGCGCCAGCAGCTTGGAAGGACAGGGCGACGAGCAGTACTTC.

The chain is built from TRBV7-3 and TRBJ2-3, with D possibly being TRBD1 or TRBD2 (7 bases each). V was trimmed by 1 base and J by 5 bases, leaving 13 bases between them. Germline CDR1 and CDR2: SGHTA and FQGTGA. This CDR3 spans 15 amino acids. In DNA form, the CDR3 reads TGTGCCAGCAGCTTAATGGCAGGGGGGGAAGATACGCAGTATTTT. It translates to CASSLMAGGEDTQYF.

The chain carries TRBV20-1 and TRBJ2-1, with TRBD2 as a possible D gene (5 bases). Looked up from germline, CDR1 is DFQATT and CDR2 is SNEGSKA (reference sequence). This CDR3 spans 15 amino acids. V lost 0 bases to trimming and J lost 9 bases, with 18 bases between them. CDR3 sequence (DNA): TGCAGTGCTAGAGATCGACTAAATTATTTGGCTGAGCAGTTCTTC. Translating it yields CSARDRLNYLAEQFF.

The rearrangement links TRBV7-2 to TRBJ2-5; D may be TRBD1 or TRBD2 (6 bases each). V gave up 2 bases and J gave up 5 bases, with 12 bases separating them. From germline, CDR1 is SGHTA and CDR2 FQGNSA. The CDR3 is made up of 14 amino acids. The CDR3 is CASSLRGVSETQYF. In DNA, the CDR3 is TGTGCCAGCAGCTTAAGGGGGGTGTCGGAGACCCAGTACTTC.

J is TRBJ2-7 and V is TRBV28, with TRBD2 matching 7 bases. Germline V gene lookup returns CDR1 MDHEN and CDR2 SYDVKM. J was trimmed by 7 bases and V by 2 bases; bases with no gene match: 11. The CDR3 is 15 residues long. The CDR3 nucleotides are TGTGCCAGCAGTTTACCCTCGGGCCACGGGAGGGAGCAGTACTTC. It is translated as CASSLPSGHGREQYF.

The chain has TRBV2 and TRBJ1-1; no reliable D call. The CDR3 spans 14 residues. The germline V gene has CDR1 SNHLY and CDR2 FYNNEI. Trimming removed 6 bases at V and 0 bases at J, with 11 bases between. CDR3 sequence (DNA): TGTGCCAGCAGAGAATTCGGAATGAACACTGAAGCTTTCTTT. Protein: CASREFGMNTEAFF.

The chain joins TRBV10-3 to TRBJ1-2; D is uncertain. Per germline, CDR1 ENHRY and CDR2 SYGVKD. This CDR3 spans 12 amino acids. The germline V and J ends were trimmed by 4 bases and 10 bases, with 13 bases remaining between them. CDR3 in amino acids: CAISAGGMDYTF. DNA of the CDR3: TGTGCCATCAGTGCGGGAGGAATGGACTACACCTTC.

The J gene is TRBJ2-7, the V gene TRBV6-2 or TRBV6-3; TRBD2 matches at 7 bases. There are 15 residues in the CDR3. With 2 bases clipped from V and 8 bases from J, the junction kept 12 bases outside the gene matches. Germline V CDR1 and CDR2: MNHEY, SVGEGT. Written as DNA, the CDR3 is TGTGCCAGCAGTTACGTGGCTAGCGGACCTACGAAGCAGTACTTC. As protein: CASSYVASGPTKQYF.

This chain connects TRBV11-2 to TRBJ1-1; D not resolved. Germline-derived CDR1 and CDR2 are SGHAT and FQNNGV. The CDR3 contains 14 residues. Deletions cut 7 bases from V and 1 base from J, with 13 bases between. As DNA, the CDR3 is TGTGCCAGCACCCTGACCCCCGAGAACACTGAAGCTTTCTTT. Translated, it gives CASTLTPENTEAFF.

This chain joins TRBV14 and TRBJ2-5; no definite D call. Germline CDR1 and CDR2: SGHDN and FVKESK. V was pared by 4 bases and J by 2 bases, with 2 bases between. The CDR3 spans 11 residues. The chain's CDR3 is CASSRQETQYF. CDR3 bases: TGTGCCAGCAGCCGACAAGAGACCCAGTACTTC. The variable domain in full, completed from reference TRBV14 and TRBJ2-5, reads EAGVTQFPSHSVIEKGQTVTLRCDPISGHDNLYWYRRVMGKEIKFLLHFVKESKQDESGMPNNRFLAERTGGTYSTLKVQPAELEDSGVYFCASSRQETQYFGPGTRLLVL.

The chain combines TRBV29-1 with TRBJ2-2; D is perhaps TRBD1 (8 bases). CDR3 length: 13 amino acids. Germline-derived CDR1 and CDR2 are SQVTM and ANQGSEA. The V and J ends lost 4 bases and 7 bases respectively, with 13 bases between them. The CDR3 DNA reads TGCAGCGTTGCGACAGGGGAGGGCGGGGAGCTGTTTTTT. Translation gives CSVATGEGGELFF.

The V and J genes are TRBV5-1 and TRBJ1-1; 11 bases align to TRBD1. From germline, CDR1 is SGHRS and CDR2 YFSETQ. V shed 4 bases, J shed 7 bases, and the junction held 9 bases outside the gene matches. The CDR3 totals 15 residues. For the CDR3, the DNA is TGCGCCAGCAGCGGGAGAGGACAGGGGGCAAGTGAAGCTTTCTTT. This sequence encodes CASSGRGQGASEAFF. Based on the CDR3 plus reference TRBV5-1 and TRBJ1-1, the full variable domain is KAGVTQTPRYLIKTRGQQVTLSCSPISGHRSVSWYQQTPGQGLQFLFEYFSETQRNKGNFPGRFSGRQFSNSRSEMNVSTLELGDSALYLCASSGRGQGASEAFFGQGTRLTVV.

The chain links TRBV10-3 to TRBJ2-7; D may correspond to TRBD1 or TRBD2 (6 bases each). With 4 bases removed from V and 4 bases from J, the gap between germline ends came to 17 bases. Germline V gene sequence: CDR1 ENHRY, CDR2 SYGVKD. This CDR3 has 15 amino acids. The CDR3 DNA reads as TGTGCCATCAGTGGCGCGGGACAATTTGATTACGAGCAGTACTTC. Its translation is CAISGAGQFDYEQYF.

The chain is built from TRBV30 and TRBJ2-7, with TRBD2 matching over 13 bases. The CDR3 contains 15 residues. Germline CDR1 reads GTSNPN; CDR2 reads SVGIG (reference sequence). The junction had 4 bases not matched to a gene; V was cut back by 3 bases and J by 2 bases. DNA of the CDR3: TGTGCCTGGAGCCCGGGACTAGCGGGGACCTACGAGCAGTACTTC. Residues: CAWSPGLAGTYEQYF.

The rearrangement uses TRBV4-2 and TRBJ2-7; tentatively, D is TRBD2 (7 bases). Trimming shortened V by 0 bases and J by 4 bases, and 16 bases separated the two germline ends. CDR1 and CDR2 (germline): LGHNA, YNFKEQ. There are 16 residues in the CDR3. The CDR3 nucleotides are TGTGCCAGCAGCCAAGAGGGTGCGGGGGCCCGGTACGAGCAGTACTTC. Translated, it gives CASSQEGAGARYEQYF.

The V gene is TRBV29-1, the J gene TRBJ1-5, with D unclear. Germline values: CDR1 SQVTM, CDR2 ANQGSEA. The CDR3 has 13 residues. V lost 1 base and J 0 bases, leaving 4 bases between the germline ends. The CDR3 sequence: CSVEVGSNQPQHF. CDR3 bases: TGCAGCGTTGAAGTGGGTAGCAATCAGCCCCAGCATTTT.

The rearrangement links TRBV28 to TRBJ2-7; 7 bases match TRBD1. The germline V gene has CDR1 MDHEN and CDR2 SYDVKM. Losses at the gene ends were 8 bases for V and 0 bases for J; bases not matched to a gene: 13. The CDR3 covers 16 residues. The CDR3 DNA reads TGTGCCAGCGGAGGTCGCACAGGGGCGATCTCCTACGAGCAGTACTTC. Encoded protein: CASGGRTGAISYEQYF.

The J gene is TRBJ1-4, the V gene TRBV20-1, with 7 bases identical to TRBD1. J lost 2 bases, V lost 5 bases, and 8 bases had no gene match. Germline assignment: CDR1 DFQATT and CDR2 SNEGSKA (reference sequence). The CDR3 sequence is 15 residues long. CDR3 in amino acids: CSAGAGGSTNEKLFF. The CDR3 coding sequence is TGCAGTGCTGGGGCAGGGGGAAGCACTAATGAAAAACTGTTTTTT.

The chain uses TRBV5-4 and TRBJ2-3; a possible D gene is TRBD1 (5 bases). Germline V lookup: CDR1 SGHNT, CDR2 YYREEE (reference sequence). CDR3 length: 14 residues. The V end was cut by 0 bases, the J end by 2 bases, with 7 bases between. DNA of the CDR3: TGTGCCAGCAGCTTGGACAGGAACACAGATACGCAGTATTTT. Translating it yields CASSLDRNTDTQYF. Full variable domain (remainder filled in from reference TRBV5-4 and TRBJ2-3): ETGVTQSPTHLIKTRGQQVTLRCSSQSGHNTVSWYQQALGQGPQFIFQYYREEENGRGNFPPRFSGLQFPNYSSELNVNALELDDSALYLCASSLDRNTDTQYFGPGTRLTVL.